Listed here are 24 T cell receptor beta chains from one sample, sequenced in a study of blood T cell repertoires in COVID-19. Data came from immunoSEQ multiplex PCR; TCRdb stores just in-frame clones and leaves some out. The top ten clones hold under 8% of a sample with more than 70,000 clones, about 86% of them seen once. Sequenced material: peripheral blood. These receptors all come from a man aged 60 to 69 with acute or convalescent COVID-19.

This clone turned up a few times. The chain carries TRBV9 and TRBJ1-6, with D unclear. Trimming took off 4 bases at V and 7 bases at J, with 9 bases between the two ends. This CDR3 spans 13 amino acids. Germline V CDR1 and CDR2: SGDLS, YYNGEE. DNA for the CDR3: TGTGCCAGCAGCCTAGATCCGAATTCACCCCTCCACTTT. Translated: CASSLDPNSPLHF.

The chain recombines TRBV19 with TRBJ1-5; unclear D gene. The CDR3 has 17 amino acids. From germline, CDR1 is LNHDA and CDR2 SQIVND (reference sequence). Between the trimmed V and J ends, which lost 6 bases and 3 bases, there was a span of 21 bases. CDR3 in amino acids: CASRLGSAAKTNQPQHF. The CDR3 DNA is TGTGCCAGTAGACTCGGTTCGGCAGCGAAAACCAATCAGCCCCAGCATTTT.

The chain links TRBV19 to TRBJ1-2, with D possibly TRBD1 on 6 matching bases. Germline V gene lookup returns CDR1 LNHDA and CDR2 SQIVND (reference sequence). Trimming cost V 4 bases and J 0 bases, with 12 bases left between them. The CDR3 is made up of 15 amino acids. CDR3 DNA sequence: TGTGCCAGTAGTAACTCACAGGGACCTAACTATGGCTACACCTTC. Protein: CASSNSQGPNYGYTF.

The J gene is TRBJ2-7, the V gene TRBV14, with 9 bases that match TRBD1. V trimming: 2 bases; J trimming: 2 bases; junction bases outside the gene matches: 4. Germline CDR1 SGHDN, CDR2 FVKESK. The CDR3 is 15 residues long. CDR3 bases: TGTGCCAGCAGCCAACTCAGGGACAGGGCCTACGAGCAGTACTTC. Translation: CASSQLRDRAYEQYF.

As DNA, the CDR3 is TGTGCCAGCAGCCTAGGACTAGCGCAGCAAGAGACCCAGTACTTC. Its protein product is CASSLGLAQQETQYF. The rearrangement joins TRBV14 to TRBJ2-5; 9 bases are a match to TRBD2. The CDR3 is made up of 15 amino acids. The junction had 5 bases not matched to a gene; V was cut back by 4 bases and J by 2 bases. Germline V gene data show CDR1 as SGHDN and CDR2 as FVKESK.

This sequence joins TRBV7-2 and TRBJ2-7; D possibly corresponds to TRBD1 (6 bases). V lost 2 bases and J 3 bases, leaving 20 bases between the germline ends. The CDR3 totals 17 residues. Germline V CDR1 and CDR2: SGHTA, FQGNSA. CDR3 residues: CASSLLSGQGIFYEQYF. CDR3 DNA sequence: TGTGCCAGCAGCTTATTGAGCGGTCAGGGGATCTTCTACGAGCAGTACTTC. Supplemented by reference TRBV7-2 and TRBJ2-7, the full variable domain reads GAGVSQSPSNKVTEKGKDVELRCDPISGHTALYWYRQSLGQGLEFLIYFQGNSAPDKSGLPSDRFSAERTGGSVSTLTIQRTQQEDSAVYLCASSLLSGQGIFYEQYFGPGTRLTVT.

The V call is TRBV6-2 or TRBV6-3, the J call TRBJ2-2, with D tentatively TRBD2 (6 bases). V dropped 4 bases and J dropped 6 bases, with 12 bases sitting between them. Germline lookup yields CDR1 MNHEY and CDR2 SVGEGT. The CDR3 runs to 14 residues. The CDR3 coding sequence is TGTGCCAGCAGTTTTGGGGGAGGTGCCGGGGAGCTGTTTTTT. It encodes CASSFGGGAGELFF.

The gene calls are TRBV10-2 and TRBJ2-3; maybe TRBD2 (6 bases). Deletions cut 8 bases from V and 1 base from J, with 16 bases between. The CDR3 is made up of 15 amino acids. From germline, CDR1 is WSHSY and CDR2 SAAADI. The CDR3 reads CASSSTGAGTDTQYF. In DNA, the CDR3 is TGCGCCAGCTCTTCGACGGGAGCGGGCACAGATACGCAGTATTTT.

The chain has TRBV9 and TRBJ1-6; 7 bases are a match to TRBD1. CDR1 and CDR2 from the germline V gene are SGDLS and YYNGEE. V was clipped by 4 bases and J by 7 bases; unmatched bases: 5. The CDR3 runs 14 residues. In DNA, the CDR3 is TGTGCCAGCAGCCTAGGACAGGCGAATTCACCCCTCCACTTT. It encodes CASSLGQANSPLHF.

The chain couples TRBV11-3 to TRBJ2-1, with TRBD2 matching over 9 bases. The CDR3 runs to 15 residues. Trimming removed 4 bases from V and 7 bases from J; junction bases left unmatched: 8. Per germline, CDR1 SGHNT and CDR2 YENEEA. Here the CDR3 reads CASSSGPSGNNEQFF. The CDR3, as DNA: TGTGCCAGCAGCTCCGGGCCTAGCGGGAATAATGAGCAGTTCTTC.

The J gene is TRBJ2-1, the V gene TRBV24-1; 12 bases agree with TRBD2. The trim removed 2 bases at V and 6 bases at J, leaving 7 bases unmatched. The germline gives CDR1 KGHDR, CDR2 SFDVKD. This CDR3 spans 17 amino acids. In DNA, the CDR3 is TGTGCCACCAGTGATTCTAGGACTAGCGGGATGGTCAATGAGCAGTTCTTC. This codes for CATSDSRTSGMVNEQFF.

The V and J genes are TRBV11-2 and TRBJ2-7; D call uncertain. Per germline, CDR1 SGHAT and CDR2 FQNNGV. This CDR3 has 13 residues. Trimming shortened V by 4 bases and J by 2 bases, and 9 bases separated the two germline ends. CDR3 residues: CASSSHRTYEQYF. In nucleotides, the CDR3 is TGTGCCAGCAGCTCCCACAGAACCTACGAGCAGTACTTC.

J is TRBJ1-5 and V is TRBV12-5; D not certain. CDR1 is LGHNT, CDR2 FRNRAP, per germline. The CDR3 has 15 amino acids. V was cut by 2 bases and J by 1 base, with 9 bases left in between. The CDR3 bases are TGTGCTAGTGGTTTGCGGGATAGGAGCAATCAGCCCCAGCATTTT. This encodes CASGLRDRSNQPQHF.

This rearrangement joins TRBV15 to TRBJ2-7, with D perhaps matching TRBD2 (6 bases). V lost 0 bases and J 4 bases, leaving 13 bases between the germline ends. Germline CDR1 and CDR2: LNHNV and YYDKDF (reference sequence). The CDR3 is made up of 15 amino acids. This CDR3 reads CATSREASESYEQYF. CDR3 nucleotide sequence: TGTGCCACCAGCAGAGAGGCTAGCGAAAGTTACGAGCAGTACTTC.

V usage is TRBV4-1 and J usage is TRBJ1-2; D may be TRBD1 (5 bases). Germline CDR1 and CDR2: MGHRA and YSYEKL. Trimming shortened V by 0 bases and J by 8 bases, and 13 bases separated the two germline ends. There are 14 residues in the CDR3. CDR3 DNA sequence: TGCGCCAGCAGCCAAGATGGGGCAGACTCGGGCTACACCTTC. Protein product: CASSQDGADSGYTF.

This chain joins TRBV6-2 or TRBV6-3 and TRBJ2-4; maybe TRBD1 (7 bases). There are 19 residues in the CDR3. Germline assignment: CDR1 MNHEY and CDR2 SVGEGT. Trimming stripped 4 bases from V and 0 bases from J, with 22 bases between. CDR3 bases: TGTGCCAGCAGTTCCCCGACAGGGACGGGGGTCCCAGCCAAAAACATTCAGTACTTC. Encoded protein: CASSSPTGTGVPAKNIQYF.

V is TRBV11-2 and J is TRBJ1-2; no clear D gene. The V end was cut by 0 bases, the J end by 6 bases, with 11 bases between. The CDR3 is 14 residues long. Germline lookup yields CDR1 SGHAT and CDR2 FQNNGV. CDR3: CASSLDRSTHGYTF. The CDR3 DNA follows: TGTGCCAGCAGCTTAGATAGGAGCACCCATGGCTACACCTTC.

V gene TRBV9 combines with J gene TRBJ2-1, with 11 nucleotides matching TRBD2. V lost 3 bases and J lost 2; bases outside the gene matches: 1. The CDR3 has 15 residues. The germline gives CDR1 SGDLS, CDR2 YYNGEE. The CDR3 DNA follows: TGTGCCAGCAGCGCACTAGCGGGGGCCTACAATGAGCAGTTCTTC. Translation: CASSALAGAYNEQFF.

The chain combines TRBV5-1 with TRBJ2-1; D uncertain. The CDR3 consists of 13 residues. V was pared by 5 bases and J by 8 bases, with 14 bases between. Germline V gene sequence: CDR1 SGHRS, CDR2 YFSETQ. The CDR3 DNA reads TGCGCCAGCAGTAAGCTCCTGGTTGATGAGCAGTTCTTC. Its translation is CASSKLLVDEQFF.

J is TRBJ2-2 and V is TRBV5-1; 11 bases are shared with TRBD2. From germline, CDR1 is SGHRS and CDR2 YFSETQ. With V trimmed by 0 bases and J by 4 bases, 5 bases remained unmatched. The CDR3 covers 17 residues. CDR3 bases: TGCGCCAGCAGCTTGGCACCGGGACTAGCGGCCACCGGGGAGCTGTTTTTT. Translating gives CASSLAPGLAATGELFF.

The CDR3 region has the DNA TGCACCACCTCCGAGGACAGGGACACTGAAGCTTTCTTT. Translating gives CTTSEDRDTEAFF. The rearrangement uses TRBV1 and TRBJ1-1; the table's D gene call, TRBD1, was not cross checked with the DNA. TRBV1 is recorded as a pseudogene. This CDR3 comprises 13 residues.

The chain is built from TRBV7-2 and TRBJ2-1; weak D call: TRBD1 (6 bases). The CDR3 has 15 residues. Trimming stripped 6 bases from V and 2 bases from J, with 14 bases between. Per germline, CDR1 SGHTA and CDR2 FQGNSA. The CDR3 bases are TGTGCCAGCAGTCGAGACAGGACGACCTACAATGAGCAGTTCTTC. Translation gives CASSRDRTTYNEQFF.

The rearrangement joins TRBV3-1 (or the pseudogene TRBV3-2) to TRBJ1-5, with 7 bases that match TRBD1. Germline V gene data show CDR1 as LGHDT and CDR2 as YNNKEL (reference sequence). V lost 1 base, J lost 10 bases, and 4 bases stayed unmatched. This CDR3 spans 13 amino acids. This CDR3 reads CASSQVSGGPQHF. The CDR3 nucleotides read TGTGCCAGCAGCCAAGTGTCAGGGGGTCCCCAGCATTTT.

The DNA for the CDR3 is TGTGCCAGCAGCCCAGCCTGGACAGGGGGTAGGGGCAATCAGCCCCAGCATTTT. Its protein product is CASSPAWTGGRGNQPQHF. V usage is TRBV7-6 and J usage is TRBJ1-5; 10 positions agree with TRBD1. Germline lookup yields CDR1 SGHVS and CDR2 FNYEAQ. The V segment lost 5 bases and the J segment 2 bases; nucleotides outside the gene matches: 12. The CDR3 has 18 residues.